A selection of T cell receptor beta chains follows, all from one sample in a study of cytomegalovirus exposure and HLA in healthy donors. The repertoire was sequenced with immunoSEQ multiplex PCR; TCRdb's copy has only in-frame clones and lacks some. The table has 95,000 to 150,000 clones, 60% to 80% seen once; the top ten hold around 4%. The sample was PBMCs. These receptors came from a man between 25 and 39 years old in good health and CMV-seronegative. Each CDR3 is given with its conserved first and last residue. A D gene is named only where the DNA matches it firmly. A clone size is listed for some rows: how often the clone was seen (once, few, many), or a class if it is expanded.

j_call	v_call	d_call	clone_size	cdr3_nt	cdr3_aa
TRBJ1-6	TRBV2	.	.	TGTGCCAGCAGTGAGGAGGTCTCACCCCTCCACTTT	CASSEEVSPLHF
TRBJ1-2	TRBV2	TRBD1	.	TGTGCCACCCAGACAGGGTTTAACTATGGCTACACCTTC	CATQTGFNYGYTF
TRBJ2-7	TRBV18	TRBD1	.	TGTGCCAGCTCACCGGGGACAGGGGGAGTATACGAGCAGTACTTC	CASSPGTGGVYEQYF
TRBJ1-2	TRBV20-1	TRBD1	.	TGCAGTGCTAGCTACAGGGGAGGCTACACCTTC	CSASYRGGYTF
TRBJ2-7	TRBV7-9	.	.	TGTGCCAGCAGCTTAGTTCAGGGGCCCTACGAGCAGTACTTC	CASSLVQGPYEQYF
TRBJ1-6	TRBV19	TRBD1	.	TGTGCCAGTAGTTTACAGGGGTCTTCTCATTCACCCCTCCACTTT	CASSLQGSSHSPLHF
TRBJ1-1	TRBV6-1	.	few	TGTGCCAGCAGCCAACAGGGGAACACTGAAGCTTTCTTT	CASSQQGNTEAFF
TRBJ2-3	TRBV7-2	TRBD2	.	TGTGCCAGCAGCTTAGCTGGGGGGGTCACAGATACGCAGTATTTT	CASSLAGGVTDTQYF
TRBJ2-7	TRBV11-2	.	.	TGTGCCAGCAGCTTAGCCAGGATCTACGAGCAGTACTTC	CASSLARIYEQYF
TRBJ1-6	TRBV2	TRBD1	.	TGTGCCAGCAGGGGACAGGGGAATTCACCCCTCCACTTT	CASRGQGNSPLHF
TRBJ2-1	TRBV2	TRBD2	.	TGTGCCAGCAGAGTCTGGACTAGCGACGATGAGCAGTTCTTC	CASRVWTSDDEQFF
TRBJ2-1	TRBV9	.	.	TGTGCCAGCAGCGGCCTAGGGGGGGTGGTCAATGAGCAGTTCTTC	CASSGLGGVVNEQFF
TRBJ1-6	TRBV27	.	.	TGTGCCAGTTGTCAGGGATTTGCTAATTCACCCCTCCACTTT	CASCQGFANSPLHF
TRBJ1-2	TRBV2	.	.	TGTGCCAGCAGCGGGGGGAGGGGTAAAAGTGGCTACACCTTC	CASSGGRGKSGYTF
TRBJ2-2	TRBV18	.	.	TGTGCCAGCTCACCATTGAGGGTAGCGAACACCGGGGAGCTGTTTTTT	CASSPLRVANTGELFF
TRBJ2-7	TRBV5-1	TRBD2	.	TGCGCCAGCAGCTCCTACCGTCCCGGGACTAGCGGGGGGGCGTCCTACGAGCAGTACTTC	CASSSYRPGTSGGASYEQYF
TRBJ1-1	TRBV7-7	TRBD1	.	TGTGCTAGCAGCTTAGTCAGGGGGACTGAAGCTTTCTTT	CASSLVRGTEAFF
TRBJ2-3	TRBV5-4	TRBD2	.	TGTGCCAGCAGCTTGGGGACTAGCGGGGGGGTCACAGATACGCAGTATTTT	CASSLGTSGGVTDTQYF
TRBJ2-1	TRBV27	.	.	TGTGCCAGCAGTTTGGGGGGAGGTGAGCAGTTCTTC	CASSLGGGEQFF